A single sample is the source of the 30 T cell receptor beta chains below, sequenced in a study of control samples from healthy donors and cancer patients. Here immunoSEQ multiplex PCR was the method, and the copy in TCRdb shows in-frame clones only, minus some. The table has 100,000 to 150,000 clones, roughly 84% seen once. Sequenced input: blood. All receptors derive from a man aged 35 to 55 in good health.

V gene TRBV4-2 combines with J gene TRBJ2-1, with 8 bases that match TRBD2. V lost 3 bases, J lost 7 bases, and 5 bases stayed unmatched. This CDR3 has 14 residues. Per the germline V gene, CDR1 is LGHNA and CDR2 is YNFKEQ. CDR3 region: CASSHPLAGNEQFF. The CDR3 DNA follows: TGTGCCAGCAGCCACCCATTAGCGGGAAATGAGCAGTTCTTC.

This chain joins TRBV6-5 and TRBJ1-2, with D possibly TRBD1 on 5 matching bases. Per the germline V gene, CDR1 is MNHEY and CDR2 is SVGAGI. The CDR3 sequence is 13 residues long. The ends were cut back, 4 bases at V and 4 bases at J, with 10 bases in the middle. CDR3 protein: CASSSDSPYGYTF. DNA for the CDR3: TGTGCCAGCAGTTCCGACAGCCCCTATGGCTACACCTTC.

This clone was seen ten or more times. The V and J genes are TRBV5-5 and TRBJ1-4; TRBD1 matches 9 bases. Trimming took 4 bases from V and 0 from J; bases not matched to a gene: 7. This CDR3 is 17 amino acids long. Germline CDR1 and CDR2: SGHKS and YYEKEE (reference sequence). This chain's CDR3 is CASSPRTGEATNEKLFF. The CDR3 DNA reads as TGTGCCAGCAGCCCCCGGACAGGGGAAGCAACTAATGAAAAACTGTTTTTT. Based on the CDR3 plus reference TRBV5-5 and TRBJ1-4, the full variable domain is DAGVTQSPTHLIKTRGQQVTLRCSPISGHKSVSWYQQVLGQGPQFIFQYYEKEERGRGNFPDRFSARQFPNYSSELNVNALLLGDSALYLCASSPRTGEATNEKLFFGSGTQLSVL.

V is TRBV18 and J is TRBJ2-5; D gene ambiguous. Germline CDR1 and CDR2: KGHSH and LQKENI. The CDR3 extends over 13 amino acids. V lost 3 bases to trimming and J lost 5 bases, with 10 bases between them. The chain's CDR3 is CASSPPVGETQYF. The DNA of the CDR3 is TGTGCCAGCTCACCCCCAGTCGGCGAGACCCAGTACTTC. Combining the CDR3 with reference TRBV18 and TRBJ2-5 gives the whole variable domain NAGVMQNPRHLVRRRGQEARLRCSPMKGHSHVYWYRQLPEEGLKFMVYLQKENIIDESGMPKERFSAEFPKEGPSILRIQQVVRGDSAAYFCASSPPVGETQYFGPGTRLLVL.

The chain employs TRBV4-3 and TRBJ2-7; 8 positions match TRBD2. CDR1 is LGHNA, CDR2 YSLEER, per germline. The CDR3 sequence is 16 residues long. The V gene end was trimmed by 8 bases and the J gene end by 2 bases; junction bases not matched to a gene: 14. The CDR3 DNA sequence: TGCGCCAGCGGCGTTTCCCCGCGGGGGGCCCCCTACGAGCAGTACTTC. Protein sequence: CASGVSPRGAPYEQYF.

The chain has TRBV30 and TRBJ2-7; D is unclear. Trimming cost V 1 base and J 0 bases, with 7 bases left between them. Germline values: CDR1 GTSNPN, CDR2 SVGIG (reference sequence). The CDR3 is made up of 13 amino acids. CDR3 loop: CAWSEDFSYEQYF. The CDR3 DNA reads as TGTGCCTGGAGTGAAGACTTCTCCTACGAGCAGTACTTC.

The chain uses TRBV2 and TRBJ2-7; tentatively, D is TRBD1 (6 bases). This CDR3 comprises 14 residues. V was pared by 6 bases and J by 0 bases, with 12 bases between. The germline gives CDR1 SNHLY, CDR2 FYNNEI. This chain's CDR3 is CASSPWDNSYEQYF. The CDR3, as DNA: TGTGCCAGCAGCCCATGGGACAACTCCTACGAGCAGTACTTC.

The J gene is TRBJ2-7, the V gene TRBV6-6; TRBD1 aligns across 12 bases. The germline V gene has CDR1 MNHNY and CDR2 SVGAGI (reference sequence). Trimming at V came to 4 bases and at J to 4 bases, leaving 5 bases not matched to a gene. The CDR3 is 15 residues long. Written as DNA, the CDR3 is TGTGCCAGCAGTTCACCGGGACAGGGGGCTTACGAGCAGTACTTC. It yields the protein CASSSPGQGAYEQYF.

The chain carries TRBV3-1 (or the pseudogene TRBV3-2) and TRBJ2-5; 10 bases line up with TRBD1. CDR3 length: 14 residues. Germline trimming cut 4 bases from V and 5 bases from J; bases unmatched to any gene: 4. From germline, CDR1 is LGHDT and CDR2 YNNKEL (reference sequence). This CDR3 is CASSRDRGLETQYF. The CDR3 DNA reads TGTGCCAGCAGCCGGGACAGGGGCTTGGAGACCCAGTACTTC.

This chain uses TRBV27 with TRBJ2-6; maybe TRBD2 (5 bases). With 4 bases removed from V and 4 bases from J, the gap between germline ends came to 5 bases. The CDR3 runs 13 residues. Germline values: CDR1 MNHEY, CDR2 SMNVEV (reference sequence). The CDR3 coding sequence is TGTGCCAGCAGTTCGGGGGGGGCCAACGTCCTGACTTTC. This gives the protein CASSSGGANVLTF.

V gene TRBV7-9 combines with J gene TRBJ2-7, with D unresolved. Trimming removed 2 bases at V and 1 base at J, with 9 bases between. The CDR3 contains 14 residues. Per the germline V gene, CDR1 is SEHNR and CDR2 is FQNEAQ (reference sequence). The CDR3 protein is CASSLSALSYEQYF. CDR3 coding DNA: TGTGCCAGCAGCTTATCGGCCCTGTCCTACGAGCAGTACTTC.

DNA of the CDR3: TGCGCCAGCAGCCAAGAAGGGGGGTCTTCCGCTTCCTACGAGCAGTACTTC. It codes for CASSQEGGSSASYEQYF. This chain connects TRBV4-1 to TRBJ2-7; either TRBD1 or TRBD2 may fit D (6 bases each). The germline V and J ends were trimmed by 0 bases and 1 base, with 16 bases remaining between them. Germline V gives CDR1 MGHRA, CDR2 YSYEKL. The CDR3 loop spans 17 amino acids.

The rearrangement links TRBV6-6 to TRBJ2-7; TRBD2 agrees at 10 bases. Unmatched junction bases numbered 6, after V lost 6 bases and J lost 4 bases. In germline, CDR1 is MNHNY, CDR2 SVGAGI (reference sequence). This CDR3 spans 14 amino acids. In DNA form, the CDR3 reads TGTGCCAGCAGCAGACTAGCGGGTGCGTACGAGCAGTACTTC. This codes for CASSRLAGAYEQYF.

CDR3 residues: CASTVTRTGELFF. The CDR3 DNA sequence: TGTGCCAGCACGGTAACTCGAACCGGGGAGCTGTTTTTT. This sequence joins TRBV3-1 (or the pseudogene TRBV3-2) and TRBJ2-2; D is unclear. Trimming removed 7 bases at V and 5 bases at J, with 11 bases between. CDR3 length: 13 amino acids. Germline-derived CDR1 and CDR2 are LGHDT and YNNKEL (reference sequence).

The chain uses TRBV7-2 and TRBJ2-5, with 8 bases identical to TRBD2. The CDR3 has 14 amino acids. The V and J ends lost 5 bases and 4 bases, in that order; junction bases with no gene match: 6. Germline V gene lookup returns CDR1 SGHTA and CDR2 FQGNSA. CDR3 in amino acids: CASSIGGAPETQYF. CDR3 nucleotides: TGTGCCAGCAGCATCGGGGGGGCCCCAGAGACCCAGTACTTC.

The V call is TRBV25-1, the J call TRBJ1-2, with a weak D call TRBD1 (5 bases). Trimming shortened V by 5 bases and J by 6 bases, and 13 bases separated the two germline ends. The CDR3 is made up of 13 amino acids. CDR1 is MGHDK and CDR2 is SYGVNS in the germline V gene. The CDR3 DNA reads as TGTGCCAGCAGTTACTCAGGGACGGATGGCTACACCTTC. It codes for CASSYSGTDGYTF.

This clone appeared a few times. The sample contains more than one DNA sequence encoding this CDR3. The V call is TRBV12-3 or TRBV12-4, the J call TRBJ1-2, with no clear D. The ends were cut back, 4 bases at V and 4 bases at J, with 7 bases in the middle. The CDR3 totals 12 residues. In DNA form, the CDR3 reads TGTGCCAGCAGTTATAGGATCTATGGCTACACCTTC. Encoded protein: CASSYRIYGYTF.

This clone was detected once. The V gene is TRBV18, the J gene TRBJ2-5, with D unclear. Trimming stripped 5 bases from V and 1 base from J, with 5 bases between. Germline CDR1 and CDR2: KGHSH and LQKENI. The CDR3 loop spans 12 amino acids. DNA of the CDR3: TGTGCCAGCTCATCCTTCCAAGAGACCCAGTACTTC. Translated: CASSSFQETQYF. The whole variable domain, filled in from reference TRBV18 and TRBJ2-5, reads NAGVMQNPRHLVRRRGQEARLRCSPMKGHSHVYWYRQLPEEGLKFMVYLQKENIIDESGMPKERFSAEFPKEGPSILRIQQVVRGDSAAYFCASSSFQETQYFGPGTRLLVL.

The genes are TRBV11-3 and TRBJ2-3; D is uncertain. The V gene lost 2 bases and the J gene lost 0 bases, with 12 bases spanning the gap. Germline CDR1 reads SGHNT; CDR2 reads YENEEA. The CDR3 has 16 amino acids. The CDR3 DNA sequence: TGTGCCAGCAGCTTATTTATAGGCATAAGCACAGATACGCAGTATTTT. Translating gives CASSLFIGISTDTQYF.

The chain recombines TRBV18 with TRBJ2-7, with D possibly being TRBD1 (5 bases). CDR3 length: 14 amino acids. Between the trimmed V and J ends, which lost 3 bases and 0 bases, there was a span of 9 bases. Per the germline V gene, CDR1 is KGHSH and CDR2 is LQKENI. In DNA, the CDR3 is TGTGCCAGCTCACCTATGACAGACTCCTACGAGCAGTACTTC. Translating it yields CASSPMTDSYEQYF.

The rearrangement joins TRBV7-9 to TRBJ2-3; 14 bases are shared with TRBD2. J gave up 4 bases and V 9 bases, and 6 bases lay outside the gene matches. Germline V gene lookup returns CDR1 SEHNR and CDR2 FQNEAQ (reference sequence). The CDR3 covers 15 residues. For the CDR3, the DNA is TGTGCCAGTTTGACTAGCGGGGGGGCCCCAGATACGCAGTATTTT. Translating gives CASLTSGGAPDTQYF.

The chain recombines TRBV7-7 with TRBJ1-1, with D hard to call. The CDR3 totals 10 residues. Germline lookup yields CDR1 SSHAT and CDR2 FNYEAQ (reference sequence). Trimming stripped 6 bases from V and 6 bases from J, with 5 bases between. CDR3: CASSNAEAFF. The CDR3 coding sequence is TGTGCCAGCAGTAACGCTGAAGCTTTCTTT.

The rearrangement links TRBV19 to TRBJ1-2, with D tentatively TRBD1 (5 bases). The CDR3 is 13 amino acids. The V gene's germline CDR1 is LNHDA and CDR2 SQIVND (reference sequence). V shed 3 bases and J shed 6 bases, with 11 bases lying between them. Here the CDR3 reads CASSIGQGDGYTF. In DNA form, the CDR3 reads TGTGCCAGTAGTATTGGGCAGGGCGATGGCTACACCTTC.

This rearrangement joins TRBV5-1 to TRBJ1-4; D is undetermined. Germline loops: CDR1 SGHRS, CDR2 YFSETQ. V shed 5 bases and J shed 3 bases, with 17 bases lying between them. This CDR3 comprises 16 residues. The CDR3 sequence: CASSSFRTESNEKLFF. As DNA, the CDR3 is TGCGCCAGCAGTAGTTTTCGTACGGAATCTAATGAAAAACTGTTTTTT.

This clone turned up a few times. The chain couples TRBV10-3 to TRBJ1-1; a weak D match, TRBD1 (6 bases). The V and J ends lost 2 bases and 4 bases respectively, with 26 bases between them. From germline, CDR1 is ENHRY and CDR2 SYGVKD. This CDR3 contains 19 residues. CDR3 sequence reads: CAISEGDQAQGRSRTEAFF. For the CDR3, the DNA is TGTGCCATCAGTGAGGGGGACCAGGCGCAGGGGAGGAGTCGCACTGAAGCTTTCTTT.

The table lists this clone with a few counts. The chain couples TRBV6-2 or TRBV6-3 to TRBJ2-5; D remains unclear. V lost 0 bases, J lost 2 bases, and 4 bases lay in between. The CDR3 runs 13 residues. Germline lookup yields CDR1 MNHEY and CDR2 SVGEGT. CDR3 residues: CASSYSAQETQYF. The CDR3 region has the DNA TGTGCCAGCAGTTACTCTGCTCAAGAGACCCAGTACTTC.

In its sample, this clone was seen once. The chain links TRBV12-3 or TRBV12-4 to TRBJ2-7; D is unresolved. The CDR3 runs 12 residues. Deletions cut 1 base from V and 7 bases from J, with 8 bases between. DNA of the CDR3: TGTGCCAGCAGTTTAGGCATAGGTGAGCAGTACTTC. It specifies CASSLGIGEQYF.

V is TRBV3-1 (or the pseudogene TRBV3-2) and J is TRBJ2-5, with D possibly called TRBD1 or TRBD2 (6 bases each). The germline V gene encodes CDR1 LGHDT and CDR2 YNNKEL (reference sequence). CDR3 length equals 17 residues. V was pared by 4 bases and J by 5 bases, with 23 bases between. The CDR3 loop reads CASSLWRAGVEGETQYF. The CDR3 nucleotides are TGTGCCAGCAGCCTTTGGAGGGCAGGGGTAGAAGGGGAGACCCAGTACTTC.

The gene calls are TRBV20-1 and TRBJ2-1; no firm D call. The CDR3 is 11 amino acids. Germline lookup yields CDR1 DFQATT and CDR2 SNEGSKA (reference sequence). Trimming cost V 6 bases and J 3 bases, with 6 bases left between them. For the CDR3, the DNA is TGCAGTGCGCCCGACTACAATGAGCAGTTCTTC. Encoded protein: CSAPDYNEQFF.

The V call is TRBV7-2, the J call TRBJ2-1; 10 bases match TRBD2. The trim removed 2 bases at V and 7 bases at J, leaving 5 bases unmatched. This CDR3 has 15 amino acids. Germline CDR1 and CDR2: SGHTA and FQGNSA. The CDR3 nucleotides are TGTGCCAGCAGCTTAAAGCGGGGGGGGGCGAATGAGCAGTTCTTC. Translation gives CASSLKRGGANEQFF. The whole variable domain, remainder taken from reference TRBV7-2 and TRBJ2-1, is GAGVSQSPSNKVTEKGKDVELRCDPISGHTALYWYRQSLGQGLEFLIYFQGNSAPDKSGLPSDRFSAERTGGSVSTLTIQRTQQEDSAVYLCASSLKRGGANEQFFGPGTRLTVL.